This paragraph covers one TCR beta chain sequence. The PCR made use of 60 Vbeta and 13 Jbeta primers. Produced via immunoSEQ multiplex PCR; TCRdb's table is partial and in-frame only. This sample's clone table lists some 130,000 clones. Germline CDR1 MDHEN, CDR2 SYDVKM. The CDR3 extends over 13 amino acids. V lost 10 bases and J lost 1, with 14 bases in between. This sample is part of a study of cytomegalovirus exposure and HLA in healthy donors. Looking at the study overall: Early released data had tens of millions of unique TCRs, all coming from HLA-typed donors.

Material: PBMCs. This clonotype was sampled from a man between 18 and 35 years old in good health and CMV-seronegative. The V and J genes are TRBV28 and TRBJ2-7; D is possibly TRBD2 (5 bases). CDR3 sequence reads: CANAREGSYEQYF. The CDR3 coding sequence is TGTGCCAACGCCCGAGAGGGATCCTACGAGCAGTACTTC.